What follows are 7 T cell receptor beta chains derived from one specimen sequenced in a study of blood T cell repertoires in COVID-19. Assay: immunoSEQ multiplex PCR; the TCRdb copy retains only in-frame clones and omits some. Altogether tens of thousands of clones are present, 88% being singletons, with the ten largest covering under 6%. The sample taken for sequencing was peripheral blood. The source is a human donor in a cohort sampled during active COVID-19.

V and J are TRBV7-8 and TRBJ2-6; D ambiguous. V lost 4 bases and J lost 4, with 5 bases in between. From germline, CDR1 is SGHVS and CDR2 FQNEAQ. This CDR3 spans 13 amino acids. The CDR3 DNA reads as TGTGCCAGCAGCTCCGGGGGGGCCAACGTCCTGACTTTC. Translation: CASSSGGANVLTF.

This chain connects TRBV19 to TRBJ1-2, with D maybe TRBD1 (5 bases). Trimming removed 2 bases from V and 3 bases from J, with 19 bases in between. Germline CDR1 and CDR2: LNHDA and SQIVND (reference sequence). This CDR3 comprises 17 residues. For the CDR3, the DNA is TGTGCCAGTAGTATACTCCCGGGCGCCGAAGGGGACTATGGCTACACCTTC. Translated, it gives CASSILPGAEGDYGYTF. The full variable domain, rest sourced from reference TRBV19 and TRBJ1-2, is DGGITQSPKYLFRKEGQNVTLSCEQNLNHDAMYWYRQDPGQGLRLIYYSQIVNDFQKGDIAEGYSVSREKKESFPLTVTSAQKNPTAFYLCASSILPGAEGDYGYTFGSGTRLTVV.

The rearrangement uses TRBV24-1 and TRBJ2-5, with D possibly TRBD1 on 5 matching bases. This CDR3 comprises 14 residues. V shed 11 bases and J shed 2 bases, with 17 bases lying between them. In germline, CDR1 is KGHDR, CDR2 SFDVKD. CDR3 loop: CAIDGHRGQETQYF. CDR3 sequence (DNA): TGTGCCATCGACGGGCATAGGGGACAAGAGACCCAGTACTTC.

This chain uses TRBV7-2 with TRBJ1-5; TRBD1 might be the D (6 bases). Deletions cut 5 bases from V and 5 bases from J, with 16 bases between. CDR1 is SGHTA, CDR2 FQGNSA, per germline. This CDR3 comprises 15 residues. CDR3 nucleotide sequence: TGTGCCAGCAGCCTAGGCACAGGGTTAGATCAGCCCCAGCATTTT. Translation gives CASSLGTGLDQPQHF. Full variable domain (outside the CDR3, taken from reference TRBV7-2 and TRBJ1-5): GAGVSQSPSNKVTEKGKDVELRCDPISGHTALYWYRQSLGQGLEFLIYFQGNSAPDKSGLPSDRFSAERTGGSVSTLTIQRTQQEDSAVYLCASSLGTGLDQPQHFGDGTRLSIL.

The rearrangement links TRBV20-1 to TRBJ1-1; D perhaps matches TRBD1 (5 bases). CDR1 and CDR2 (germline): DFQATT, SNEGSKA (reference sequence). The CDR3 loop spans 11 amino acids. V lost 7 bases, J lost 3 bases, and 9 bases lay in between. The CDR3 protein is CSDLGDTEAFF. The CDR3 DNA is TGCAGTGACTTAGGGGACACTGAAGCTTTCTTT.

V is TRBV19 and J is TRBJ2-7; possibly TRBD2 for D (5 bases). Germline V CDR1 and CDR2: LNHDA, SQIVND (reference sequence). The CDR3 has 12 residues. The germline V and J ends were trimmed by 5 bases and 4 bases, with 9 bases remaining between them. The CDR3 coding sequence is TGTGCCAGTAGTGGGGAGACTTACGAGCAGTACTTC. Translating it yields CASSGETYEQYF.

This chain connects TRBV27 to TRBJ2-7, with 8 positions matching TRBD1. This CDR3 is 14 amino acids long. V shed 6 bases, J shed 2 bases, and the junction held 6 bases outside the gene matches. Germline-derived CDR1 and CDR2 are MNHEY and SMNVEV (reference sequence). For the CDR3, the DNA is TGTGCCAGCAGGTTAAGGACAGGGCCCTACGAGCAGTACTTC. This sequence encodes CASRLRTGPYEQYF.